This TCR beta chain is drawn from a study of CD8 T cells in ankylosing spondylitis. The germline V and J ends were trimmed by 4 bases and 2 bases, with 19 bases remaining between them. This CDR3 has 16 amino acids. Germline loops: CDR1 SGHRS, CDR2 YFSETQ. Broader study findings: Reportedly, matched ankylosing spondylitis synovial fluid was significantly enriched for disease-linked clones. Seemingly characteristic of ankylosing spondylitis blood was a TCR beta motif consisting of about 8 highly homologous variants. Reactive arthritis synovial fluid and blood previously showed some of these motif variants. Disease-linked clones bore a CD8+ phenotype, appearing relatively rarely in peripheral blood.

TCRdb reprocessed the 5' RACE reads with MiXCR, giving one entry per CDR3 protein. The sample consists of about 240,000 distinct CDR3 sequences, less than 10% of them appearing once. Regarding this clonotype: Its antigen is currently unknown.

The sequence was obtained from a male donor with ankylosing spondylitis or in good health (not recorded which). The chain combines TRBV5-1 with TRBJ2-7, with D perhaps being TRBD1 or TRBD2 (5 bases each). Sequencing was carried out using blood, either unsorted or a sorted T cell fraction (not recorded which). The CDR3 protein is CASSGSIEGMPYEQYF. The CDR3 DNA sequence: TGCGCCAGCAGCGGCTCCATCGAGGGGATGCCCTACGAGCAGTACTTC.